The present entry profiles one T cell receptor beta chain with its context. The sample comes from a study of CD8 T cells in Susac syndrome. Reverse transcription used about 0.45 to 1 ug RNA and random hexamers. Amplification of the TCR beta CDR3 was carried out by immunoSEQ multiplex PCR, which spanned a total of 54 Vbeta and 13 Jbeta segments. TCRdb re-derived calls from the immunoSEQ multiplex PCR reads in MiXCR, one entry per CDR3 protein. The sample has about 290,000 distinct CDR3 sequences; about nine tenths are singletons. The germline V gene has CDR1 LNHNV and CDR2 YYDKDF (reference sequence). Trimming removed 8 bases from V and 1 base from J; junction bases left unmatched: 2. This CDR3 has 13 residues.

The chain couples TRBV15 to TRBJ2-3, with 8 bases matching TRBD2. This TCR was sampled from a human donor with multiple sclerosis. The sequencing sample was made of CD8+ T cells from PBMCs. The CDR3 is CATWRGGTDTQYF. CDR3 in DNA: TGTGCCACCTGGCGGGGGGGCACAGATACGCAGTATTTT.